What follows are 18 T cell receptor beta chains derived from one specimen sequenced in a study of cytomegalovirus exposure and HLA in healthy donors. 13 Jbeta primers and 60 Vbeta primers were used for the PCR. Sequenced by immunoSEQ multiplex PCR; TCRdb stores in-frame clones only, minus some. The table includes roughly 110,000 clones, roughly 80% detected once. The specimen was PBMCs. All receptors come from a man between 40 and 49 years old in good health and CMV-seronegative.

This sequence joins TRBV11-2 and TRBJ2-7, with 11 positions matching TRBD1. Germline V gene lookup returns CDR1 SGHAT and CDR2 FQNNGV. This CDR3 comprises 14 residues. With V trimmed by 5 bases and J by 6 bases, 6 bases remained unmatched. CDR3 coding DNA: TGTGCCAGCAGCCAACGGACAGGGGGCTCCGAGCAGTACTTC. It codes for CASSQRTGGSEQYF.

The chain joins TRBV2 to TRBJ2-3; 9 bases are shared with TRBD1. This CDR3 contains 15 residues. Looked up from germline, CDR1 is SNHLY and CDR2 is FYNNEI. The V and J ends lost 10 bases and 0 bases, in that order; junction bases with no gene match: 8. CDR3 DNA: TGTGCCACCCTGGACAGGGGCGGAAGCACAGATACGCAGTATTTT. Residues: CATLDRGGSTDTQYF.

The chain has TRBV19 and TRBJ2-3; 9 positions agree with TRBD2. The CDR3 runs 16 residues. Per germline, CDR1 LNHDA and CDR2 SQIVND (reference sequence). Trimming cost V 5 bases and J 2 bases; bases outside gene matches: 8. In nucleotides, the CDR3 is TGTGCCAGTAGTCTACAAGCGGGGGGTTCCACAGATACGCAGTATTTT. This translates into CASSLQAGGSTDTQYF.

This chain joins TRBV27 and TRBJ2-3; D gene unclear. There are 14 residues in the CDR3. The V end was cut by 11 bases, the J end by 0 bases, with 15 bases between. Germline V lookup: CDR1 MNHEY, CDR2 SMNVEV (reference sequence). The DNA for the CDR3 is TGTGCCTCACAAACAGAGTTTAGCACAGATACGCAGTATTTT. It codes for CASQTEFSTDTQYF.

The chain joins TRBV2 to TRBJ2-3, with TRBD2 as a possible D gene (5 bases). V dropped 6 bases and J dropped 1 base, with 14 bases sitting between them. The CDR3 spans 15 residues. The germline gives CDR1 SNHLY, CDR2 FYNNEI. CDR3 residues: CASRAVLARTDTQYF. The CDR3, as DNA: TGTGCCAGCAGAGCCGTCCTAGCCCGCACAGATACGCAGTATTTT.

The chain carries TRBV15 and TRBJ1-4; TRBD1 aligns across 8 bases. The CDR3 spans 17 residues. Germline values: CDR1 LNHNV, CDR2 YYDKDF (reference sequence). Trimming took 0 bases from V and 8 from J; bases not matched to a gene: 11. CDR3 residues: CATSRDRQGAREEKLFF. DNA of the CDR3: TGTGCCACCAGCAGAGATCGGCAGGGGGCGCGAGAAGAAAAACTGTTTTTT.

This chain uses TRBV27 with TRBJ1-1, with a possible D match to TRBD1 (6 bases). Germline loops: CDR1 MNHEY, CDR2 SMNVEV (reference sequence). The CDR3 covers 15 residues. V gave up 5 bases and J gave up 0 bases, with 13 bases separating them. The CDR3 nucleotides are TGTGCCAGCAGTCCCTTACAGGGACTGAACACTGAAGCTTTCTTT. Translating it yields CASSPLQGLNTEAFF.

This clone was counted a single time. The chain combines TRBV5-4 with TRBJ2-3, with a weak D call TRBD2 (5 bases). CDR3 length equals 13 residues. CDR1 and CDR2 (germline): SGHNT, YYREEE (reference sequence). Trimming left V 6 bases short and J 0 bases short, with 8 bases between. CDR3 bases: TGTGCCAGCACCCCGGGGAGCACAGATACGCAGTATTTT. Residues: CASTPGSTDTQYF.

V gene TRBV27 combines with J gene TRBJ1-1; the D is unclear. The V end was cut by 3 bases, the J end by 5 bases, with 13 bases between. The CDR3 contains 14 residues. CDR1 and CDR2 from the germline V gene are MNHEY and SMNVEV (reference sequence). DNA for the CDR3: TGTGCCAGCAGTTTTGTTCGGGGTCGAACTGAAGCTTTCTTT. Amino acids: CASSFVRGRTEAFF.

The V call is TRBV7-9, the J call TRBJ2-5, with 8 bases matching TRBD1. CDR1 and CDR2 (germline): SEHNR, FQNEAQ (reference sequence). The V segment lost 3 bases and the J segment 4 bases; nucleotides outside the gene matches: 4. The CDR3 has 14 residues. The CDR3 region is CASSFDRGRETQYF. In DNA, the CDR3 is TGTGCCAGCAGCTTCGACAGGGGAAGAGAGACCCAGTACTTC. Together with reference TRBV7-9 and TRBJ2-5, the CDR3 gives the full variable domain: DTGVSQNPRHKITKRGQNVTFRCDPISEHNRLYWYRQTLGQGPEFLTYFQNEAQLEKSRLLSDRFSAERPKGSFSTLEIQRTEQGDSAMYLCASSFDRGRETQYFGPGTRLLVL.

This clone came up once. The V call is TRBV7-2, the J call TRBJ2-1; 7 bases map to TRBD2. Germline values: CDR1 SGHTA, CDR2 FQGNSA. Losses at the gene ends were 3 bases for V and 2 bases for J; bases not matched to a gene: 4. The CDR3 totals 15 residues. The CDR3 sequence: CASSLASGPYNEQFF. CDR3 in DNA: TGTGCCAGCAGCTTGGCTAGCGGACCCTACAATGAGCAGTTCTTC.

This clone has just a few counts. The chain is built from TRBV2 and TRBJ1-1, with TRBD1 as a possible D gene (5 bases). The CDR3 sequence is 15 residues long. Germline CDR1 reads SNHLY; CDR2 reads FYNNEI. The ends were cut back, 0 bases at V and 4 bases at J, with 12 bases in the middle. For the CDR3, the DNA is TGTGCCAGCAGTGAAGCGCCAGGGACTTTCACTGAAGCTTTCTTT. Its translation: CASSEAPGTFTEAFF.

The chain uses TRBV2 and TRBJ2-1; perhaps TRBD1 as D (7 bases). This CDR3 contains 15 residues. V lost 6 bases and J lost 6, with 18 bases in between. Germline V gene lookup returns CDR1 SNHLY and CDR2 FYNNEI. CDR3 coding DNA: TGTGCCAGCAGCGTACAGGGGATGGGGGGCAATGAGCAGTTCTTC. This sequence encodes CASSVQGMGGNEQFF.

The V call is TRBV27, the J call TRBJ2-1, with TRBD2 matching over 10 bases. Germline V gene sequence: CDR1 MNHEY, CDR2 SMNVEV (reference sequence). The CDR3 length is 16 residues. The V and J ends lost 1 base and 6 bases, in that order; junction bases with no gene match: 6. The CDR3 loop is CASSLWPLAGVNEQFF. The CDR3 DNA reads TGTGCCAGCAGTTTATGGCCCCTAGCGGGGGTCAATGAGCAGTTCTTC.

This sequence joins TRBV4-1 and TRBJ1-5; 7 nucleotides line up with TRBD1. J lost 5 bases, V lost 2 bases, and 0 bases had no gene match. The CDR3 covers 13 residues. CDR1 and CDR2 from the germline V gene are MGHRA and YSYEKL. The CDR3 spells CASSQQGDQPQHF. DNA of the CDR3: TGCGCCAGCAGCCAACAGGGGGATCAGCCCCAGCATTTT.

V and J are TRBV19 and TRBJ1-5; D is uncertain. V dropped 6 bases and J dropped 5 bases, with 23 bases sitting between them. Germline CDR1 LNHDA, CDR2 SQIVND (reference sequence). The CDR3 runs to 17 residues. CDR3 nucleotide sequence: TGTGCCAGTAGCCGTCCTCTGTGGCCCACAACCGATCAGCCCCAGCATTTT. Residues: CASSRPLWPTTDQPQHF.

The chain links TRBV6-1 to TRBJ2-1; 9 bases agree with TRBD2. Trimming took 2 bases from V and 3 from J; bases not matched to a gene: 2. CDR1 and CDR2 (germline): MNHNS, SASEGT. This CDR3 has 15 residues. CDR3 in DNA: TGTGCCAGCAGTGAACTGCGGGGGGGCTACAATGAGCAGTTCTTC. Its translation is CASSELRGGYNEQFF.

The chain uses TRBV7-9 and TRBJ2-1; D might be TRBD1 (5 bases). Germline V gene data show CDR1 as SEHNR and CDR2 as FQNEAQ (reference sequence). The CDR3 contains 13 residues. Trimming stripped 3 bases from V and 6 bases from J, with 9 bases between. The CDR3 here is CASSLWTSNEQFF. The CDR3 region has the DNA TGTGCCAGCAGCTTGTGGACATCCAATGAGCAGTTCTTC.